Sequencing of this TCR beta chain was carried out in a study of T-cell reconstitution after alpha-beta-depleted transplantation in children. General study findings and limits: The study traced high day-60 TCRbeta diversity in some patients to surviving recipient T cells and thymic progenitors.

V shed 0 bases and J shed 2 bases, with 7 bases lying between them. Per germline, CDR1 SGHTA and CDR2 FQGTGA. The CDR3 has 15 amino acids. For this clonotype: Its cognate antigen is unknown.

Preparation of the TCRbeta library used unique molecular identifiers. In TCRdb, the PCR reads were re-called with MiXCR into one record per CDR3 protein. The sample records 700,000 to 950,000 distinct CDR3 sequences, 15% to 20% being singletons. The material was PBMCs, mostly from graft donor cells, obtained 360 days after TCRalphabeta/CD19-depleted stem cell transplant. The chain couples TRBV7-3 to TRBJ2-2; no firm D call. This TCR came from a male patient between 5 and 17 years old who had a stem cell transplant for acute lymphoblastic leukemia, so the T cells may come from the graft donor. CDR3 DNA sequence: TGTGCCAGCAGCTTAACCCCAGTAAACACCGGGGAGCTGTTTTTT. Translating gives CASSLTPVNTGELFF.